A single sample gave rise to the 19 T cell receptor beta chains below, sequenced in a study of cytomegalovirus exposure and HLA in healthy donors. Amplification used 60 Vbeta primers and 13 Jbeta primers. Only in-frame clones appear in the TCRdb table, and some are missing; sequencing was by immunoSEQ multiplex PCR. The sample has some 98,000 clones; about three quarters are singletons. Sequencing was performed on PBMCs. All receptors come from a human donor in good health.

V and J are TRBV6-1 and TRBJ2-5; 13 nucleotides match TRBD2. Per the germline V gene, CDR1 is MNHNS and CDR2 is SASEGT. The length of the CDR3 is 14 residues. Losses at the gene ends were 4 bases for V and 5 bases for J; bases not matched to a gene: 1. CDR3 amino acids: CASSGLAGGETQYF. Here the CDR3 DNA reads TGTGCCAGCAGTGGACTAGCGGGGGGTGAGACCCAGTACTTC.

This clone was detected a few times. V gene TRBV6-1 combines with J gene TRBJ1-4, with TRBD1 identical over 10 bases. J was trimmed by 4 bases and V by 6 bases; bases with no gene match: 5. The germline V gene encodes CDR1 MNHNS and CDR2 SASEGT. The CDR3 has 15 residues. Written as DNA, the CDR3 is TGTGCCAGCAGCCCGGGACAGGGGTTTAATGAAAAACTGTTTTTT. Amino acids: CASSPGQGFNEKLFF.

The V call is TRBV20-1, the J call TRBJ1-2; possibly TRBD1 for D (5 bases). The CDR3 runs 11 residues. Germline V CDR1 and CDR2: DFQATT, SNEGSKA (reference sequence). With 8 bases removed from V and 8 bases from J, the gap between germline ends came to 15 bases. CDR3 sequence: CSLTQGSGYTF. For the CDR3, the DNA is TGCAGTCTCACTCAGGGATCCGGCTACACCTTC.

The chain employs TRBV11-2 and TRBJ1-4; perhaps TRBD1 as D (6 bases). CDR3 size: 14 residues. Trimming took 5 bases from V and 12 from J, leaving 19 bases between them. Germline lookup yields CDR1 SGHAT and CDR2 FQNNGV. CDR3 bases: TGTGCCAGCAGCACCGGGCGGGGGGCCGTCCAACTGTTTTTT. Its translation: CASSTGRGAVQLFF.

CDR3 DNA sequence: TGTGCCAGTAGTAAGGCGGGGGTCTACGAGCAGTACTTC. Residues: CASSKAGVYEQYF. The V gene is TRBV19, the J gene TRBJ2-7, with TRBD2 matching 7 bases. The CDR3 is 13 amino acids. Germline trimming cut 4 bases from V and 3 bases from J; bases unmatched to any gene: 3. The V gene's germline CDR1 is LNHDA and CDR2 SQIVND (reference sequence).

This clone was seen only a few times. For the CDR3, the DNA is TGTGCCAGCAGCCCCACAGGGTGGGCGGGCGAGCAGTACTTC. Translation: CASSPTGWAGEQYF. This chain connects TRBV7-8 to TRBJ2-7; a weak D match, TRBD1 (6 bases). The V and J ends lost 5 bases and 6 bases respectively, with 17 bases between them. The CDR3 loop spans 14 amino acids. CDR1 and CDR2 from the germline V gene are SGHVS and FQNEAQ.

The CDR3 coding sequence is TGTGCCAGCAGCCTCAGCGAGATCTATGGCTACACCTTC. It translates to CASSLSEIYGYTF. The J gene is TRBJ1-2, the V gene TRBV5-4; no definite D call. V lost 4 bases to trimming and J lost 4 bases, with 11 bases between them. Germline V gene lookup returns CDR1 SGHNT and CDR2 YYREEE (reference sequence). This CDR3 contains 13 residues.

This clone has just a few counts. This chain connects TRBV2 to TRBJ2-2, with D maybe TRBD2 (5 bases). Between the trimmed V and J ends, which lost 7 bases and 0 bases, there was a span of 6 bases. There are 13 residues in the CDR3. In germline, CDR1 is SNHLY, CDR2 FYNNEI. The CDR3 DNA reads as TGTGCCAGCACGGGATCGAACACCGGGGAGCTGTTTTTT. It codes for CASTGSNTGELFF.

This clone was found once. The genes are TRBV10-2 and TRBJ1-3; D unresolved. V was clipped by 3 bases and J by 1 base, with 10 bases between them. The germline V gene has CDR1 WSHSY and CDR2 SAAADI. The CDR3 extends over 15 amino acids. The CDR3 here is CASSDPPGSGNTIYF. The DNA of the CDR3 is TGCGCCAGCAGTGACCCCCCCGGGTCTGGAAACACCATATATTTT.

The chain has TRBV6-5 and TRBJ2-5; perhaps TRBD2 as D (5 bases). The DNA end favors TRBJ2-7, so the J call may be wrong. Looked up from germline, CDR1 is MNHEY and CDR2 is SVGAGI. The CDR3 totals 14 residues. CDR3: CASSRFSADYEQYF. The CDR3 region has the DNA TGTGCCAGCAGCCGCTTCTCAGCGGACTACGAGCAGTACTTC.

This clone has only a few counts. The rearrangement links TRBV6-6 to TRBJ2-1; 8 bases fit TRBD2. Germline V gives CDR1 MNHNY, CDR2 SVGAGI (reference sequence). This CDR3 comprises 16 residues. V lost 2 bases to trimming and J lost 6 bases; unmatched junction nucleotides: 9. CDR3 nucleotide sequence: TGTGCCAGCAGTTACAGGGGGGGTAGCGGGGTCAATGAGCAGTTCTTC. Amino acid sequence: CASSYRGGSGVNEQFF.

V and J are TRBV2 and TRBJ1-2; D is unresolved. Germline CDR1 and CDR2: SNHLY and FYNNEI. Trimming pared 7 bases from V and 4 bases from J, leaving 22 bases between. This CDR3 has 16 residues. The CDR3 sequence: CASTSGTRPGGYGYTF. The CDR3 DNA reads as TGTGCCAGCACATCTGGAACTCGGCCCGGAGGCTATGGCTACACCTTC.

The chain uses TRBV14 and TRBJ2-2, with 10 nucleotides matching TRBD2. V trimming: 3 bases; J trimming: 7 bases; junction bases outside the gene matches: 8. Germline loops: CDR1 SGHDN, CDR2 FVKESK. The CDR3 runs to 16 residues. CDR3 DNA sequence: TGTGCCAGCAGCCAGGACCTAGCGGGAGTTGGCGGGGAGCTGTTTTTT. This gives the protein CASSQDLAGVGGELFF.

The chain has TRBV14 and TRBJ1-2, with TRBD1 as a possible D gene (5 bases). The CDR3 runs to 13 residues. Germline V CDR1 and CDR2: SGHDN, FVKESK. Trimming left V 0 bases short and J 7 bases short, with 9 bases between. CDR3 DNA: TGTGCCAGCAGCCAAGAATGGAGGGGTGGCTACACCTTC. Amino acids: CASSQEWRGGYTF.

The chain employs TRBV11-2 and TRBJ2-5; D unclear. This CDR3 region has 13 residues. The V end was cut by 5 bases, the J end by 5 bases, with 12 bases between. Germline V gene lookup returns CDR1 SGHAT and CDR2 FQNNGV. Here the CDR3 DNA reads TGTGCCAGCAGCCAGCAGGTCCCGGAGACCCAGTACTTC. This sequence encodes CASSQQVPETQYF.

CDR3 residues: CASSPDRTGNTIYF. Written as DNA, the CDR3 is TGTGCCAGCAGCCCGGACAGGACTGGAAACACCATATATTTT. The chain uses TRBV7-7 and TRBJ1-3, with 7 bases lining up with TRBD1. Per germline, CDR1 SSHAT and CDR2 FNYEAQ (reference sequence). The CDR3 covers 14 residues. The V and J ends lost 5 bases and 2 bases, in that order; junction bases with no gene match: 3. The complete variable domain, with remaining parts taken from reference TRBV7-7 and TRBJ1-3, reads GAGVSQSPRYKVTKRGQDVTLRCDPISSHATLYWYQQALGQGPEFLTYFNYEAQPDKSGLPSDRFSAERPEGSISTLTIQRTEQRDSAMYRCASSPDRTGNTIYFGEGSWLTVV.

In DNA, the CDR3 is TGTGCCAGCGGACAACAGGGGTCTTCTTACGGCTACACCTTC. This codes for CASGQQGSSYGYTF. The chain recombines TRBV11-2 with TRBJ1-2; 7 bases match TRBD1. The CDR3 runs 14 residues. V gave up 8 bases and J gave up 8 bases; unmatched junction bases: 14. Germline V gene sequence: CDR1 SGHAT, CDR2 FQNNGV.

As for this clone: The junction shows a germline mismatch at one end, possibly a read error. The V gene is TRBV6-6, the J gene TRBJ1-1; unclear D gene. The CDR3 is made up of 13 amino acids. Germline CDR1 and CDR2: MNHNY and SVGAGI (reference sequence). The CDR3 here is CVSKHPGNTEAFF. The CDR3 DNA is TGTGTCAGCAAACATCCGGGGAACACTGAAGCTTTCTTT.

The chain uses TRBV30 and TRBJ1-2; TRBD1 aligns across 7 bases. V shed 4 bases and J 8 bases; nucleotides not matched to a gene: 10. The CDR3 has 13 amino acids. Germline V lookup: CDR1 GTSNPN, CDR2 SVGIG (reference sequence). The CDR3 loop reads CAWNSLTGKGYTF. DNA for the CDR3: TGTGCCTGGAACTCCCTGACAGGGAAAGGCTACACCTTC.